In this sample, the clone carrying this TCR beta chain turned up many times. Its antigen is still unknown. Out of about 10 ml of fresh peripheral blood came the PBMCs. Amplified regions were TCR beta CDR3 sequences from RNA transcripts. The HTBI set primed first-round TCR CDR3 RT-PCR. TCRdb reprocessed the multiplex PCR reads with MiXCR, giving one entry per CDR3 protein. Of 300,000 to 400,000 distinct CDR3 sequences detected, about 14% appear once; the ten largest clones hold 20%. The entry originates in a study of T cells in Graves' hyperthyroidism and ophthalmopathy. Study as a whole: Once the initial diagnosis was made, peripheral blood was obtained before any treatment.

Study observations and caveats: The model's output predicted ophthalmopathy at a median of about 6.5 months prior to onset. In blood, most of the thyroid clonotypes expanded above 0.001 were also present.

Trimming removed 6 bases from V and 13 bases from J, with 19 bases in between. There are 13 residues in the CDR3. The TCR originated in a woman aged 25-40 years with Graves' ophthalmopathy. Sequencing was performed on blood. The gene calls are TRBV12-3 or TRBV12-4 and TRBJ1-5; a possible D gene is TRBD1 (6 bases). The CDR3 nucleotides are TGTGCCAGCAGGGAAAGCGCGGGGGCGGGTCAGCATTTT. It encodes CASRESAGAGQHF.